This passage covers 18 T cell receptor beta chains from one sample sequenced in a study of blood T cell repertoires in COVID-19. Using immunoSEQ multiplex PCR, the repertoire was profiled, and TCRdb retains in-frame clones only, with some absent. The repertoire consists of some 200,000 clones, with 80% to 90% occurring once and the leading ten covering roughly 2%. Sequences were obtained from peripheral blood. Receptors were obtained from a woman aged 50 to 60 with acute or convalescent COVID-19.

This chain connects TRBV7-2 to TRBJ2-5; the match to TRBD2 covers 16 bases. The V and J ends lost 0 bases and 4 bases, in that order; junction bases with no gene match: 8. Per germline, CDR1 SGHTA and CDR2 FQGNSA. The CDR3 runs 19 residues. The CDR3 DNA reads TGTGCCAGCAGCTTAGCGTGGGGACTAGCGGGGGGGCAAGGAGAGACCCAGTACTTC. Its protein product is CASSLAWGLAGGQGETQYF.

V and J are TRBV7-8 and TRBJ2-5; D is ambiguous. With 5 bases removed from V and 5 bases from J, the gap between germline ends came to 6 bases. The CDR3 spans 11 residues. Germline lookup yields CDR1 SGHVS and CDR2 FQNEAQ. CDR3 loop: CASSPLETQYF. The DNA for the CDR3 is TGTGCCAGCAGCCCATTGGAGACCCAGTACTTC.

The chain has TRBV7-9 and TRBJ2-3; TRBD2 agrees at 8 bases. This CDR3 has 16 amino acids. Germline CDR1 reads SEHNR; CDR2 reads FQNEAQ (reference sequence). V lost 1 base and J lost 0; bases outside the gene matches: 3. CDR3 in amino acids: CASSLEVAGSTDTQYF. The CDR3 DNA reads as TGTGCCAGCAGCTTAGAGGTAGCGGGGAGCACAGATACGCAGTATTTT.

The chain carries TRBV11-2 and TRBJ2-7; weak D call: TRBD1 (5 bases). The CDR3 has 14 amino acids. The germline V and J ends were trimmed by 6 bases and 0 bases, with 12 bases remaining between them. Per the germline V gene, CDR1 is SGHAT and CDR2 is FQNNGV. CDR3 region: CASRTDRSSYEQYF. The CDR3 nucleotides are TGTGCCAGCAGGACCGACAGAAGCTCCTACGAGCAGTACTTC.

The J gene is TRBJ1-1, the V gene TRBV11-1, with 8 positions matching TRBD1. CDR3 size: 15 residues. V dropped 4 bases and J dropped 3; count of bases not matched to a gene: 7. The germline V gene encodes CDR1 SGHAT and CDR2 FQDESV (reference sequence). The CDR3 DNA is TGTGCCAGCAGCTCCGCGACAGGGGTGCACACTGAAGCTTTCTTT. This gives the protein CASSSATGVHTEAFF.

J is TRBJ1-1 and V is TRBV30, with D tentatively TRBD1 (6 bases). This CDR3 contains 13 residues. Germline V gene lookup returns CDR1 GTSNPN and CDR2 SVGIG (reference sequence). V lost 4 bases to trimming and J lost 6 bases, with 15 bases between them. The CDR3 coding sequence is TGTGCCTGGAACAACAGGGTCCTCCCTGAAGCTTTCTTT. Its translation: CAWNNRVLPEAFF.

This chain joins TRBV11-1 and TRBJ2-7; D might be TRBD1 (5 bases). This CDR3 comprises 13 residues. Trimming shortened V by 6 bases and J by 7 bases, and 16 bases separated the two germline ends. CDR1 is SGHAT, CDR2 FQDESV, per germline (reference sequence). The CDR3 is CASSLDRPREQYF. The CDR3 DNA sequence: TGTGCCAGCAGTCTAGACAGACCAAGGGAGCAGTACTTC.

This clone was counted a single time. This chain joins TRBV7-9 and TRBJ2-7; 7 nucleotides align to TRBD2. V lost 4 bases to trimming and J lost 5 bases; unmatched junction nucleotides: 5. The CDR3 extends over 13 amino acids. Germline CDR1 reads SEHNR; CDR2 reads FQNEAQ (reference sequence). The CDR3 here is CASSSGGRDEQYF. The CDR3 bases are TGTGCCAGCAGCTCCGGGGGGAGAGACGAGCAGTACTTC.

The V call is TRBV5-4, the J call TRBJ2-5; TRBD2 matches at 9 bases. This CDR3 spans 16 amino acids. Germline loops: CDR1 SGHNT, CDR2 YYREEE (reference sequence). The ends lost 1 base at V and 4 bases at J; junction bases unmatched: 8. In DNA, the CDR3 is TGTGCCAGCAGCTTGAATAGCGGGGGAAGATTAGAGACCCAGTACTTC. Amino acids: CASSLNSGGRLETQYF.

The chain has TRBV6-5 and TRBJ2-2, with D hard to call. Per the germline V gene, CDR1 is MNHEY and CDR2 is SVGAGI. V dropped 6 bases and J dropped 11 bases, with 16 bases sitting between them. The CDR3 has 13 amino acids. CDR3 loop: CASSIRMDSELFF. The CDR3 region has the DNA TGTGCCAGCAGCATTCGAATGGATAGCGAGCTGTTTTTT.

This chain uses TRBV10-2 with TRBJ1-1; maybe TRBD1 (5 bases). Germline V gives CDR1 WSHSY, CDR2 SAAADI. There are 14 residues in the CDR3. Trimming removed 7 bases from V and 5 bases from J, with 17 bases in between. This chain's CDR3 is CASTESGMRTEAFF. The CDR3 nucleotides read TGCGCCAGCACGGAATCAGGGATGAGGACTGAAGCTTTCTTT.

This clone was seen a few times. V usage is TRBV6-5 and J usage is TRBJ1-2, with D perhaps matching TRBD1 (5 bases). Germline CDR1 reads MNHEY; CDR2 reads SVGAGI. This CDR3 spans 13 amino acids. V dropped 0 bases and J dropped 9 bases, with 11 bases sitting between them. This CDR3 reads CASSYSGVISYTF. Written as DNA, the CDR3 is TGTGCCAGCAGTTACTCAGGGGTCATCAGCTACACCTTC.

The chain recombines TRBV12-3 or TRBV12-4 with TRBJ1-1; D remains ambiguous. Deletions cut 3 bases from V and 3 bases from J, with 8 bases between. The CDR3 spans 13 residues. CDR3 DNA sequence: TGTGCCAGCAGTTTTGGAGGGTACACTGAAGCTTTCTTT. As protein: CASSFGGYTEAFF.

The V gene is TRBV19, the J gene TRBJ1-5, with TRBD1 matching 7 bases. J was trimmed by 1 base and V by 4 bases; bases with no gene match: 10. The CDR3 has 17 residues. CDR1 LNHDA and CDR2 SQIVND come from the germline V gene (reference sequence). The CDR3 reads CASSKWGTGVSNQPQHF. The CDR3 DNA is TGTGCCAGTAGTAAGTGGGGAACAGGGGTGAGCAATCAGCCCCAGCATTTT.

The rearrangement joins TRBV21-1 to TRBJ2-3; the DNA was not used to check the table's D call, TRBD2. TRBV21-1 is given as a pseudogene. The CDR3 spans 17 residues. The CDR3 spells CASSKGGLAGDTDTQYF. As DNA, the CDR3 is TGTGCCAGCAGCAAAGGGGGACTAGCGGGGGACACAGATACGCAGTATTTT.

This rearrangement joins TRBV14 to TRBJ2-3; D remains ambiguous. CDR1 is SGHDN, CDR2 FVKESK, per germline. Trimming stripped 0 bases from V and 8 bases from J, with 18 bases between. This CDR3 comprises 16 residues. DNA of the CDR3: TGTGCCAGCAGCCAAGATTATAGACTTGCAGATGTTACGCAGTATTTT. This sequence encodes CASSQDYRLADVTQYF.

The chain has TRBV30 and TRBJ1-5; a weak D match, TRBD1 (6 bases). CDR1 and CDR2 (germline): GTSNPN, SVGIG (reference sequence). The length of the CDR3 is 13 residues. Trimming took 5 bases from V and 3 from J, leaving 11 bases between them. The CDR3, as DNA: TGTGCCTGGGAACAGGGTCCCAATCAGCCCCAGCATTTT. This gives the protein CAWEQGPNQPQHF.

This clone came up once. The chain recombines TRBV10-3 with TRBJ2-7, with 8 bases fitting TRBD2. Germline trimming cut 6 bases from V and 5 bases from J; bases unmatched to any gene: 12. Looked up from germline, CDR1 is ENHRY and CDR2 is SYGVKD. The CDR3 is made up of 15 amino acids. The CDR3 sequence is CAISGGASGSHEQYF. The CDR3 DNA reads as TGTGCCATCAGCGGCGGGGCTAGCGGGTCCCACGAGCAGTACTTC.